The 18 T cell receptor beta chains given below trace back to one sample, sequenced in a study of response to subunit inactivated influenza vaccine. MiXCR, applied by TCRdb to the RT-PCR reads, yields one record per CDR3 protein. Of 650,000 to 800,000 distinct CDR3 sequences listed, 15% to 20% are singletons. Sequenced here: PBMCs from blood, sampled 5 days after vaccination. All receptors derive from a man aged 50-59 years who received an inactivated influenza vaccine.

The chain joins TRBV10-3 to TRBJ1-1; 7 nucleotides match TRBD1. The ends lost 3 bases at V and 1 base at J; junction bases unmatched: 8. CDR1 and CDR2 (germline): ENHRY, SYGVKD. The CDR3 is 16 amino acids. The CDR3 sequence: CAISDTARQGNTEAFF. DNA for the CDR3: TGTGCCATCAGTGACACGGCCCGACAGGGGAACACTGAAGCTTTCTTT.

The chain couples TRBV7-2 to TRBJ2-1; D might be TRBD1 or TRBD2, each matching 6 bases. V shed 2 bases and J shed 15 bases, with 23 bases lying between them. Germline V gene lookup returns CDR1 SGHTA and CDR2 FQGNSA. This CDR3 is built from 15 residues. The CDR3 DNA reads TGTGCCAGCAGCTTATCGGCTACAGGGCTAACTAGCCTGTTCTTC. Its protein is CASSLSATGLTSLFF.

The V call is TRBV6-4, the J call TRBJ2-1, with TRBD1 matching 8 bases. Losses at the gene ends were 6 bases for V and 4 bases for J; bases not matched to a gene: 8. There are 15 residues in the CDR3. CDR1 is MRHNA and CDR2 is SNTAGT in the germline V gene. CDR3 protein: CASSSQGATYNEQFF. CDR3 sequence (DNA): TGTGCCAGCAGCTCCCAGGGGGCAACATACAATGAGCAGTTCTTC.

This clonotype showed up just a few times. The chain combines TRBV5-1 with TRBJ2-7, with D uncertain. Trimming stripped 2 bases from V and 5 bases from J, with 14 bases between. The CDR3 sequence is 14 residues long. Per germline, CDR1 SGHRS and CDR2 YFSETQ. The CDR3 here is CASSLGIEIDEQYF. In DNA, the CDR3 is TGCGCCAGCAGCTTAGGGATAGAAATCGACGAGCAGTACTTC.

The chain is built from TRBV5-5 and TRBJ2-4, with 9 nucleotides matching TRBD2. Germline values: CDR1 SGHKS, CDR2 YYEKEE (reference sequence). CDR3 length: 15 residues. The J segment lost 8 bases and the V segment lost 2 bases, leaving 8 bases of the junction unmatched. The CDR3 bases are TGTGCCAGCAGCTTCGTCGCTAGCGGGGTAGACATTCAGTACTTC. This codes for CASSFVASGVDIQYF. Using reference TRBV5-5 and TRBJ2-4 for the parts outside the CDR3, the full variable domain is DAGVTQSPTHLIKTRGQQVTLRCSPISGHKSVSWYQQVLGQGPQFIFQYYEKEERGRGNFPDRFSARQFPNYSSELNVNALLLGDSALYLCASSFVASGVDIQYFGAGTRLSVL.

The rearrangement uses TRBV3-1 and TRBJ2-5; 12 positions agree with TRBD2. With V trimmed by 5 bases and J by 4 bases, 8 bases remained unmatched. Germline V gives CDR1 LGHDT, CDR2 YNNKEL (reference sequence). The CDR3 extends over 16 amino acids. CDR3 coding DNA: TGTGCCAGCAGCACCCGACTAGCGGGAGATGCAGAGACCCAGTACTTC. Encoded protein: CASSTRLAGDAETQYF.

This clonotype was detected only a few times. The chain has TRBV20-1 and TRBJ1-5; D ambiguous. The germline CDR1 and CDR2 sequences are DFQATT and SNEGSKA (reference sequence). Trimming stripped 3 bases from V and 2 bases from J, with 17 bases between. This CDR3 spans 16 amino acids. Here the CDR3 reads CSASVWGRTGNQPQHF. Here the CDR3 DNA reads TGCAGTGCTAGTGTATGGGGAAGAACTGGCAATCAGCCCCAGCATTTT.

This clonotype was counted a few times. The V gene is TRBV14, the J gene TRBJ1-1; no firm D call. This CDR3 has 18 amino acids. V lost 1 base, J lost 1 base, and 19 bases lay in between. Germline V CDR1 and CDR2: SGHDN, FVKESK. CDR3 coding DNA: TGTGCCAGCAGCCAAGGAGGGTGGCATCTCGTCCCGAACACTGAAGCTTTCTTT. The encoded protein is CASSQGGWHLVPNTEAFF. Based on the CDR3 plus reference TRBV14 and TRBJ1-1, the full variable domain is EAGVTQFPSHSVIEKGQTVTLRCDPISGHDNLYWYRRVMGKEIKFLLHFVKESKQDESGMPNNRFLAERTGGTYSTLKVQPAELEDSGVYFCASSQGGWHLVPNTEAFFGQGTRLTVV.

This clonotype has just a few counts. The V call is TRBV12-3 or TRBV12-4, the J call TRBJ2-7; TRBD1 matches 10 bases. The V segment lost 6 bases and the J segment 6 bases; nucleotides outside the gene matches: 11. The CDR3 extends over 15 amino acids. This CDR3 reads CASSRGTGVGSEQYF. CDR3 sequence (DNA): TGTGCCAGCAGCCGCGGGACAGGGGTTGGTAGCGAGCAGTACTTC.

The chain has TRBV24-1 and TRBJ2-1, with a possible D match to TRBD1 (6 bases). CDR1 is KGHDR, CDR2 SFDVKD, per germline. V lost 6 bases and J lost 0, with 11 bases in between. The CDR3 is 15 amino acids. As DNA, the CDR3 is TGTGCCACCAGTAGGCAGGGGAGCTCCTACAATGAGCAGTTCTTC. Encoded protein: CATSRQGSSYNEQFF.

This clonotype was recorded a few times. The chain combines TRBV10-3 with TRBJ1-5; 7 bases line up with TRBD1. The CDR3 is 14 amino acids. The V and J ends lost 6 bases and 5 bases, in that order; junction bases with no gene match: 7. Per germline, CDR1 ENHRY and CDR2 SYGVKD. CDR3 sequence (DNA): TGTGCCATCAGCGGACAGGAGCCGCATCAGCCCCAGCATTTT. Protein sequence: CAISGQEPHQPQHF.

The J gene is TRBJ1-5, the V gene TRBV20-1, with TRBD1 matching over 9 bases. Trimming at V came to 0 bases and at J to 8 bases, leaving 8 bases not matched to a gene. Germline CDR1 and CDR2: DFQATT and SNEGSKA (reference sequence). This CDR3 region has 15 residues. In DNA form, the CDR3 reads TGCAGTGCTAGAGACGGACAGGGGTTCGGAAAGCCCCAGCATTTT. Translated, it gives CSARDGQGFGKPQHF.

This clonotype was seen more than once but under ten times. The rearrangement links TRBV6-5 to TRBJ2-5; D possibly uses TRBD1 or TRBD2 (6 bases each). This CDR3 has 16 residues. With 0 bases removed from V and 4 bases from J, the gap between germline ends came to 15 bases. CDR1 and CDR2 from the germline V gene are MNHEY and SVGAGI. CDR3 region: CASSYSPGAKGETQYF. The CDR3 nucleotides are TGTGCCAGCAGTTACTCTCCGGGGGCAAAAGGAGAGACCCAGTACTTC.

The chain uses TRBV15 and TRBJ2-1; D may be TRBD2 (7 bases). Germline V gives CDR1 LNHNV, CDR2 YYDKDF (reference sequence). The CDR3 runs 17 residues. V lost 6 bases and J 0 bases, leaving 18 bases between the germline ends. CDR3 DNA sequence: TGTGCCACCAGTTCGTGGGCGGGGGCGAGCTCCTACAATGAGCAGTTCTTC. Its translation is CATSSWAGASSYNEQFF.

The rearrangement uses TRBV5-1 and TRBJ2-7; tentative D call: TRBD2 (7 bases). The ends were cut back, 0 bases at V and 6 bases at J, with 13 bases in the middle. Germline CDR1 reads SGHRS; CDR2 reads YFSETQ. The length of the CDR3 is 14 residues. The CDR3 DNA follows: TGCGCCAGCAGCTTGGTACGGGGGGCGGTCGAGCAGTACTTC. This translates into CASSLVRGAVEQYF. The whole variable domain, filled in from reference TRBV5-1 and TRBJ2-7, reads KAGVTQTPRYLIKTRGQQVTLSCSPISGHRSVSWYQQTPGQGLQFLFEYFSETQRNKGNFPGRFSGRQFSNSRSEMNVSTLELGDSALYLCASSLVRGAVEQYFGPGTRLTVT.

This clonotype was seen at least ten times. This rearrangement joins TRBV6-1 to TRBJ1-6; D not resolved. CDR3 length: 16 amino acids. CDR1 is MNHNS and CDR2 is SASEGT in the germline V gene. Trimming left V 3 bases short and J 4 bases short, with 13 bases between. CDR3 DNA: TGTGCCAGCAGTGAGGGCAGGCGAACTTATAATTCACCCCTCCACTTT. Residues: CASSEGRRTYNSPLHF.

V gene TRBV20-1 combines with J gene TRBJ2-1, with 7 nucleotides matching TRBD2. The CDR3 covers 14 residues. With V trimmed by 2 bases and J by 8 bases, 9 bases remained unmatched. Per germline, CDR1 DFQATT and CDR2 SNEGSKA (reference sequence). The CDR3 protein is CSARLAVHLDEQFF. CDR3 sequence (DNA): TGCAGTGCTAGACTAGCGGTCCACTTGGATGAGCAGTTCTTC.

This clonotype was detected a few times. The V and J genes are TRBV12-3 or TRBV12-4 and TRBJ2-2; 8 positions match TRBD1. This CDR3 contains 18 residues. V gave up 4 bases and J gave up 0 bases; unmatched junction bases: 10. CDR3 in amino acids: CASSSSPGTGSNTGELFF. The CDR3 DNA reads as TGTGCCAGCAGTTCCAGTCCCGGGACAGGTTCGAACACCGGGGAGCTGTTTTTT.